A single sample gave rise to the 15 T cell receptor beta chains below, sequenced in a study of CXCR3-negative and CXCR3-positive naive CD8 T cells. The TRB libraries of cDNA were built by UMI-labeled 5' RACE. TCRdb reprocessed the 5' RACE reads and stores each CDR3 protein as one record, lacking DNA. The listing contains around 45,000 distinct CDR3 sequences. Specimen: naive CXCR3- CD8+ T cells from blood. Subset described: CD45RO-CCR7+CD27+CD95- naive CD8+ T cells lacking CXCR3 (TNR3-). The receptor source for this set is a human donor in good health. Some clones in this sample may be carry-over from other donors' samples.

V gene TRBV11-3 combines with J gene TRBJ2-2; TCRdb designates TRBD1, a call that cannot be tested without DNA. CDR3 size: 14 residues. The V gene's germline CDR1 is SGHNT and CDR2 YENEEA. The CDR3 protein is CASSLAGVTGELFF. The complete variable domain, with remaining parts taken from reference TRBV11-3 and TRBJ2-2, reads EAGVVQSPRYKIIEKKQPVAFWCNPISGHNTLYWYLQNLGQGPELLIRYENEEAVDDSQLPKDRFSAERLKGVDSTLKIQPAELGDSAVYLCASSLAGVTGELFFGEGSRLTVL.

The chain links TRBV29-1 to TRBJ2-1; TCRdb outputs TRBD1, but without DNA this stays unchecked. Germline assignment: CDR1 SQVTM and CDR2 ANQGSEA. The CDR3 sequence is 13 residues long. The chain's CDR3 is CSVEDKRGDEQFF.

V gene TRBV27 combines with J gene TRBJ1-2; TCRdb picks TRBD1, but there is no DNA to check that call. This CDR3 contains 15 residues. Germline CDR1 is MNHEY and CDR2 is SMNVEV (reference sequence). CDR3 region: CASSLMGQGFYGYTF.

The V and J genes are TRBV7-2 and TRBJ2-3; the D call of TRBD2 rests on TCRdb alone, since no DNA is present to check it. This CDR3 contains 16 residues. The germline V gene has CDR1 SGHTA and CDR2 FQGNSA. The CDR3 spells CASTSLRDRSTDTQYF.

V usage is TRBV28 and J usage is TRBJ2-7; as DNA is missing, the TRBD1 call by TCRdb cannot be tested. The CDR3 has 15 amino acids. CDR1 and CDR2 from the germline V gene are MDHEN and SYDVKM. CDR3 in amino acids: CASSLRGQTKTEQYF. The complete variable domain, with remaining parts taken from reference TRBV28 and TRBJ2-7, reads DVKVTQSSRYLVKRTGEKVFLECVQDMDHENMFWYRQDPGLGLRLIYFSYDVKMKEKGDIPEGYSVSREKKERFSLILESASTNQTSMYLCASSLRGQTKTEQYFGPGTRLTVT.

The gene calls are TRBV7-8 and TRBJ2-7; TCRdb reports TRBD1, a call that lacks DNA to check it against. Germline-derived CDR1 and CDR2 are SGHVS and FQNEAQ. The CDR3 extends over 14 amino acids. The CDR3 loop is CASSSQQGLYEQYF.

CDR3 amino acids: CSVEKYLDEQFF. This chain links TRBV29-1 with TRBJ2-1. The length of the CDR3 is 12 residues. Germline-derived CDR1 and CDR2 are SQVTM and ANQGSEA.

J is TRBJ2-7 and V is TRBV6-2 or TRBV6-3. Germline lookup yields CDR1 MNHEY and CDR2 SVGEGT. The CDR3 has 14 amino acids. The CDR3 region is CASSIGQGSYEQYF.

V gene TRBV21-1 combines with J gene TRBJ2-7. TRBV21-1 is marked as a pseudogene. The CDR3 contains 11 residues. This CDR3 reads CANRNLYEQYF.

The chain has TRBV28 and TRBJ2-3; TCRdb returns TRBD2, unconfirmable since there is no DNA. The CDR3 is 15 amino acids. Germline V lookup: CDR1 MDHEN, CDR2 SYDVKM. The CDR3 sequence is CASNQLVADADTQYF.

The chain joins TRBV28 to TRBJ2-5; TCRdb gives TRBD1 as the D gene, but with no DNA this cannot be confirmed. This CDR3 is built from 16 residues. Germline loops: CDR1 MDHEN, CDR2 SYDVKM. The CDR3 protein is CASRSQGRGDRETQYF.

V and J are TRBV20-1 and TRBJ2-7; TCRdb's D call, TRBD2, is unchecked because there is no DNA. The CDR3 is made up of 12 amino acids. Germline CDR1 DFQATT, CDR2 SNEGSKA (reference sequence). CDR3 in amino acids: CSARGETYEQYF.

The chain couples TRBV20-1 to TRBJ1-2; the TRBD1 assignment by TCRdb is unverifiable without DNA. This CDR3 has 14 residues. The germline gives CDR1 DFQATT, CDR2 SNEGSKA (reference sequence). This chain's CDR3 is CSAGEGGSPYGYTF.

The chain links TRBV5-4 to TRBJ1-1. The CDR3 loop spans 14 amino acids. CDR1 and CDR2 from the germline V gene are SGHNT and YYREEE (reference sequence). The CDR3: CASSLWRMNTEAFF.

V is TRBV6-6 and J is TRBJ2-1; the D call of TRBD2 rests on TCRdb alone, since no DNA is present to check it. The CDR3 totals 16 residues. The germline V gene has CDR1 MNHNY and CDR2 SVGAGI (reference sequence). The CDR3 here is CASSYPAGGSDNEQFF.